The 5 T cell receptor beta chains presented below share a single source sample, sequenced in a study of T cell repertoires in cytomegalovirus infection. These receptors lack a known antigen. TCRdb recomputed calls from the reads with MiXCR, one row per CDR3 protein. Here the sample spans about 180,000 distinct CDR3 sequences, about 20% being singletons. Sample: CD8+ T cells from cultured PBMCs, taken from culture after CMV antigen stimulation. All receptors come from a human donor in good health (CMV status not recorded). Some clones in this sample may be carry-over from other donors' samples.

This clonotype showed up just a few times. The chain carries TRBV7-2 and TRBJ2-5; D is ambiguous. Germline CDR1 SGHTA, CDR2 FQGNSA. This CDR3 spans 14 amino acids. Trimming pared 2 bases from V and 0 bases from J, leaving 7 bases between. As DNA, the CDR3 is TGTGCCAGCAGCTTAAGGCGGTACCAAGAGACCCAGTACTTC. Its protein is CASSLRRYQETQYF.

The sample holds a few counts of this clonotype. The chain combines TRBV7-8 with TRBJ2-1, with a tentative D call TRBD2 (6 bases). The V gene lost 5 bases and the J gene lost 4 bases, with 15 bases spanning the gap. The CDR3 is 15 amino acids. Germline CDR1 reads SGHVS; CDR2 reads FQNEAQ. The CDR3 sequence is CASSPPGDYYNEQFF. The CDR3 nucleotides read TGTGCCAGCAGCCCACCGGGAGACTATTACAATGAGCAGTTCTTC.

V is TRBV10-2 and J is TRBJ2-7; no reliable D call. The V gene lost 4 bases and the J gene lost 4 bases, with 14 bases spanning the gap. Germline V gene sequence: CDR1 WSHSY, CDR2 SAAADI. CDR3 length: 14 residues. The CDR3 is CASSVRQTYYEQYF. The CDR3 DNA is TGCGCCAGCAGTGTTCGGCAGACGTATTACGAGCAGTACTTC.

J is TRBJ2-7 and V is TRBV6-1; D unclear. This CDR3 contains 14 residues. CDR1 and CDR2 (germline): MNHNS, SASEGT. V was trimmed by 2 bases and J by 0 bases, leaving 8 bases between them. The CDR3, as DNA: TGTGCCAGCAGTGAAAACTGGAGCTCCTACGAGCAGTACTTC. Residues: CASSENWSSYEQYF.

V gene TRBV7-2 combines with J gene TRBJ2-2, with 10 nucleotides matching TRBD2. Germline-derived CDR1 and CDR2 are SGHTA and FQGNSA. This CDR3 is built from 15 residues. V dropped 5 bases and J dropped 6; count of bases not matched to a gene: 6. The chain's CDR3 is CASSPPGTSAGELFF. The CDR3 DNA sequence: TGTGCCAGCAGCCCCCCCGGGACTAGCGCCGGGGAGCTGTTTTTT. Using reference TRBV7-2 and TRBJ2-2 for the parts outside the CDR3, the full variable domain is GAGVSQSPSNKVTEKGKDVELRCDPISGHTALYWYRQSLGQGLEFLIYFQGNSAPDKSGLPSDRFSAERTGGSVSTLTIQRTQQEDSAVYLCASSPPGTSAGELFFGEGSRLTVL.